The clone carrying this T cell receptor (beta chain) occurred many times. The antigen is unknown. The CDR3 end lies 3 residues beyond the end of the read and is filled in from the germline J gene. The data stem from a study of T cell clonality in common variable immunodeficiency. Patients and controls were mostly of Caucasian heritage. The CDR3 is made up of 15 amino acids. Per the germline V gene, CDR1 is SGHAT and CDR2 is FQNNGV. The junction had 3 bases not matched to a gene; V was cut back by 2 bases and J by 2 bases. Equal genomic DNA amounts from CVID and control samples were sequenced. Sequencing used immunoSEQ multiplex PCR; TCRdb keeps in-frame clones, though not all of them. This sample has about 52,000 clones, each found more than once. Study conclusions and caveats: In common variable immunodeficiency, TCR beta chains reportedly carried fewer deletions and N-nucleotide insertions.

The origin of this receptor is a person aged 18 to 70 in good health. The material sequenced was peripheral blood mononuclear cells. The rearrangement uses TRBV11-2 and TRBJ2-5; 9 nucleotides match TRBD2. CDR3 loop: CASSLLSGRQETQYF. The part of the CDR3 DNA that was read is TGTGCCAGCAGCTTACTTAGCGGGAGACAAGAGACC.